These T cell receptor beta chains were read from a single sample in a study of blood T cells in healthy people across ages. TCRdb passed the 5' RACE reads through MiXCR, listing each CDR3 protein once. Of approximately 1.5 million distinct CDR3 sequences in the sample, under 55% are singletons; the top ten hold under 5%. What was sequenced was blood. These receptors originate from a woman between 18 and 29 years old in good health. CDR3s include the opening cysteine and the closing phenylalanine or tryptophan. D genes are given only for firm matches.

d_call	j_call	v_call	cdr3_aa
.	TRBJ1-3	TRBV12-3/TRBV12-4	CASSVGSGNTIYF
TRBD2	TRBJ2-3	TRBV20-1	CSADGTSGSTDTQYF
.	.	TRBV20-1	CSAPPGTALYGTQYF
.	TRBJ1-1	TRBV11-2	CASRSLGGRNTEAFF
TRBD2	TRBJ2-3	TRBV20-1	CSARGLEVDTQYF
TRBD2	TRBJ2-5	TRBV10-2	CASRLAGVETQYF
TRBD1	TRBJ1-1	TRBV4-1	CASSQGQGDGTEAFF
.	TRBJ2-1	TRBV5-1	CASSEQEETQFF
.	TRBJ1-2	TRBV29-1	CSVGPPGYTF
TRBD1	TRBJ1-1	TRBV20-1	CSATGDRGLTEAFF
TRBD1	TRBJ1-3	TRBV7-9	CASSLASQGAFGNTIYF
TRBD2	TRBJ2-4	TRBV15	CATSIGGRGNIQYF
.	TRBJ1-6	TRBV11-2	CASRTGSSSPLHF
.	TRBJ2-3	TRBV7-2	CASSYLQLRTDTQYF
.	TRBJ2-7	TRBV12-3/TRBV12-4	CASSLRTTGAYEQYF
.	TRBJ2-2	TRBV4-3	CASSLTVITGELFF
TRBD2	TRBJ2-5	TRBV5-4	CASSSPSGTNEQYF
TRBD2	TRBJ2-7	TRBV9	CASSVGPSGRAYEQYF
.	TRBJ1-2	TRBV6-2/TRBV6-3	CASNSVNTF
.	TRBJ1-4	TRBV12-3/TRBV12-4	CASTAPGRPNEKLFF
TRBD1	TRBJ2-7	TRBV6-1	CASSGPGQRLTRSYEQYF
.	TRBJ1-1	TRBV5-4	CASSWTVADTEAFF
.	TRBJ2-4	TRBV5-1	CASRSGNIQYF
.	TRBJ2-5	TRBV28	CASSFVGRETQYF
.	TRBJ2-3	TRBV4-2	CASSHEEGTDTQYF
TRBD1	TRBJ2-7	TRBV11-1	CASSFRLTGDYEQYF
.	TRBJ2-7	TRBV4-1	CASSQDRSNSYEQYF
TRBD2	TRBJ2-3	TRBV12-3/TRBV12-4	CASIAGQWGDTQYF
.	TRBJ2-1	TRBV20-1	CSAREAGLTDNEQFF
.	TRBJ2-5	TRBV7-9	CASSLTQGRETQYF
.	TRBJ2-7	TRBV29-1	CSVRGISYEQYF
.	TRBJ2-1	TRBV28	CASSTGSSHNEQFF
.	TRBJ1-1	TRBV29-1	CSASIAGRNTEAFF
TRBD2	TRBJ2-5	TRBV27	CASAFSGNLQETQYF
TRBD2	TRBJ2-1	TRBV15	CATSSSGSLFLYEQFF
.	TRBJ2-7	TRBV20-1	CSVVGRLEDEQYF
.	TRBJ2-2	TRBV12-1	CASSFAPPGELFF
.	TRBJ2-1	TRBV24-1	CATSEGRYDEQFF
.	TRBJ2-1	TRBV20-1	CSARAWGAYNEQFF
TRBD2	TRBJ2-1	TRBV6-4	CASSDFPSGGSYNEQFF